Each of the 24 T cell receptor beta chains below was sequenced from the same sample in a study of technical replicates of blood from a handful of donors. Here immunoSEQ multiplex PCR was the method, and the copy in TCRdb shows in-frame clones only, minus some. The sample shows 87,000 or so clones, 95% of them seen only once. Sequenced input: T cells isolated from PBMCs. These receptors came from a human donor in good health.

The V gene is TRBV9, the J gene TRBJ2-3; 8 nucleotides align to TRBD2. V dropped 3 bases and J dropped 6; count of bases not matched to a gene: 6. The CDR3 spans 14 residues. Germline lookup yields CDR1 SGDLS and CDR2 YYNGEE. CDR3 amino acids: CASSGGGRTDTQYF. For the CDR3, the DNA is TGTGCCAGCAGCGGCGGCGGGAGGACCGATACGCAGTATTTT.

V and J are TRBV7-6 and TRBJ2-1; TRBD2 matches 8 bases. Trimming removed 3 bases from V and 6 bases from J; junction bases left unmatched: 4. The germline CDR1 and CDR2 sequences are SGHVS and FNYEAQ. This CDR3 comprises 14 residues. The CDR3 sequence is CASSLTSAFNEQFF. CDR3 nucleotides: TGTGCCAGCAGCTTGACTAGCGCGTTCAATGAGCAGTTCTTC.

The rearrangement uses TRBV7-3 and TRBJ2-3; no clear D. V gave up 1 base and J gave up 0 bases, with 8 bases separating them. Germline V lookup: CDR1 SGHTA, CDR2 FQGTGA. The CDR3 spans 15 residues. The CDR3, as DNA: TGTGCCAGCAGCTTAAATCTTATTAGCACAGATACGCAGTATTTT. Amino acids: CASSLNLISTDTQYF.

The chain links TRBV18 to TRBJ1-4; possible D gene TRBD1, 5 bases. Germline assignment: CDR1 KGHSH and CDR2 LQKENI. Trimming removed 3 bases from V and 7 bases from J, with 15 bases in between. The CDR3 runs to 15 residues. In DNA, the CDR3 is TGTGCCAGCTCACCGGGAGGGGCTGCAGCTGAAAAACTGTTTTTT. This encodes CASSPGGAAAEKLFF.

The V and J genes are TRBV19 and TRBJ2-7; 7 bases map to TRBD2. The CDR3 covers 13 residues. Trimming removed 5 bases from V and 5 bases from J; junction bases left unmatched: 6. Germline values: CDR1 LNHDA, CDR2 SQIVND (reference sequence). CDR3 DNA sequence: TGTGCCAGTAGTCGCGGGAGAAGAGACGAGCAGTACTTC. Translated, it gives CASSRGRRDEQYF.

The genes are TRBV5-1 and TRBJ1-2; 8 positions match TRBD1. CDR1 SGHRS and CDR2 YFSETQ come from the germline V gene. The CDR3 totals 17 residues. J lost 3 bases, V lost 0 bases, and 10 bases had no gene match. CDR3 bases: TGCGCCAGCAGCTTGGCCCCTCCAGGGGGCCGGGACTATGGCTACACCTTC. Protein: CASSLAPPGGRDYGYTF. Complete variable domain (other parts from reference TRBV5-1 and TRBJ1-2): KAGVTQTPRYLIKTRGQQVTLSCSPISGHRSVSWYQQTPGQGLQFLFEYFSETQRNKGNFPGRFSGRQFSNSRSEMNVSTLELGDSALYLCASSLAPPGGRDYGYTFGSGTRLTVV.

The chain links TRBV7-3 to TRBJ2-1; D is perhaps TRBD2 (6 bases). Per the germline V gene, CDR1 is SGHTA and CDR2 is FQGTGA. The CDR3 spans 15 residues. The ends were cut back, 5 bases at V and 0 bases at J, with 11 bases in the middle. CDR3 sequence reads: CASSPVGSSYNEQFF. The CDR3, as DNA: TGTGCCAGCAGCCCAGTCGGGAGCTCCTACAATGAGCAGTTCTTC.

This chain joins TRBV7-6 and TRBJ2-1, with D perhaps matching TRBD1 (7 bases). CDR3 length equals 17 residues. V was clipped by 4 bases and J by 8 bases, with 24 bases between them. Germline assignment: CDR1 SGHVS and CDR2 FNYEAQ. The CDR3 loop is CASSWEVAEGARDEQFF. CDR3 in DNA: TGTGCCAGCAGCTGGGAGGTTGCCGAGGGGGCAAGGGATGAGCAGTTCTTC.

The chain uses TRBV7-8 and TRBJ1-2; D is unclear. CDR3 length: 13 residues. Trimming took 1 base from V and 1 from J, leaving 4 bases between them. Germline V gene data show CDR1 as SGHVS and CDR2 as FQNEAQ. This chain's CDR3 is CASSLVNNYGYTF. The CDR3, as DNA: TGTGCCAGCAGCTTAGTCAATAACTATGGCTACACCTTC.

This rearrangement joins TRBV15 to TRBJ2-1; no clear D. The length of the CDR3 is 15 residues. Germline loops: CDR1 LNHNV, CDR2 YYDKDF (reference sequence). V was cut by 3 bases and J by 2 bases, with 11 bases left in between. CDR3 coding DNA: TGTGCCACCAGCAGTGAAGTTAGCCCCTACAATGAGCAGTTCTTC. Translating gives CATSSEVSPYNEQFF.

The J gene is TRBJ1-3, the V gene TRBV2; TRBD1 is a possible D gene (6 bases). The germline gives CDR1 SNHLY, CDR2 FYNNEI. This CDR3 spans 14 amino acids. Between the trimmed V and J ends, which lost 6 bases and 0 bases, there was a span of 9 bases. The CDR3 protein is CASRTGRSGNTIYF. For the CDR3, the DNA is TGTGCCAGCAGGACAGGCCGCTCTGGAAACACCATATATTTT. Looking up the rest from reference TRBV2 and TRBJ1-3 gives the full variable domain: EPEVTQTPSHQVTQMGQEVILRCVPISNHLYFYWYRQILGQKVEFLVSFYNNEISEKSEIFDDQFSVERPDGSNFTLKIRSTKLEDSAMYFCASRTGRSGNTIYFGEGSWLTVV.

This clone was seen only once. V usage is TRBV5-1 and J usage is TRBJ1-2, with unresolved D. From germline, CDR1 is SGHRS and CDR2 YFSETQ. This CDR3 is 14 amino acids long. The V end was cut by 4 bases, the J end by 2 bases, with 12 bases between. The CDR3 DNA follows: TGCGCCAGCAGCCCCGGGGTAGGAAACTATGGCTACACCTTC. This encodes CASSPGVGNYGYTF.

The chain uses TRBV5-1 and TRBJ2-7; TRBD2 matches 10 bases. Germline assignment: CDR1 SGHRS and CDR2 YFSETQ. The CDR3 is 18 amino acids. The ends lost 7 bases at V and 1 base at J; junction bases unmatched: 17. The CDR3, as DNA: TGCGCCAGCTACTCCGGGACTAGCGCTAGAGTGGTGTCCTACGAGCAGTACTTC. Its translation is CASYSGTSARVVSYEQYF.

This clone occurred once. This chain links TRBV5-3 with TRBJ2-1; 9 nucleotides agree with TRBD1. TRBV5-3 is an ORF, with its function uncertain. CDR3 length: 19 amino acids. After removal of 3 bases from V and 1 base from J, the junction contained 14 bases not matched to a gene. In DNA, the CDR3 is TGTGCCAGAAGCTACCCGGGACAGGGAGGATGCCTTTCCTACAATGAGCAGTTCTTC. Its translation: CARSYPGQGGCLSYNEQFF.

The chain has TRBV5-6 and TRBJ2-7; D is unresolved. Germline V lookup: CDR1 SGHDT, CDR2 YYEEEE. CDR3 length equals 11 residues. The V and J ends lost 2 bases and 3 bases respectively, with 3 bases between them. This CDR3 is CASSFNYEQYF. The CDR3 coding sequence is TGTGCCAGCAGCTTCAACTACGAGCAGTACTTC.

This chain joins TRBV5-5 and TRBJ1-5; TRBD1 might be the D (6 bases). The CDR3 is 14 amino acids. Trimming removed 3 bases at V and 4 bases at J, with 11 bases between. Germline V gene sequence: CDR1 SGHKS, CDR2 YYEKEE (reference sequence). The DNA of the CDR3 is TGTGCCAGCAGCTCTCGACAGGATAATCAGCCCCAGCATTTT. Amino acids: CASSSRQDNQPQHF. The whole variable domain, remainder taken from reference TRBV5-5 and TRBJ1-5, is DAGVTQSPTHLIKTRGQQVTLRCSPISGHKSVSWYQQVLGQGPQFIFQYYEKEERGRGNFPDRFSARQFPNYSSELNVNALLLGDSALYLCASSSRQDNQPQHFGDGTRLSIL.

The chain employs TRBV7-9 and TRBJ1-2; TRBD1 matches 7 bases. Germline values: CDR1 SEHNR, CDR2 FQNEAQ (reference sequence). This CDR3 has 15 residues. Trimming removed 5 bases from V and 0 bases from J; junction bases left unmatched: 6. The CDR3 DNA reads TGTGCCAGCAGCGTAGTTACAGGGGCTAACTATGGCTACACCTTC. It encodes CASSVVTGANYGYTF.

The chain has TRBV11-2 and TRBJ2-1; the match to TRBD2 covers 9 bases. V lost 4 bases and J lost 0; bases outside the gene matches: 13. The CDR3 covers 19 residues. The V gene's germline CDR1 is SGHAT and CDR2 FQNNGV. The CDR3 region is CASSSGLAPARSSYNEQFF. The CDR3 DNA is TGTGCCAGCAGCTCTGGACTAGCGCCTGCCAGGAGCTCCTACAATGAGCAGTTCTTC.

The V gene is TRBV5-4, the J gene TRBJ1-2; 9 bases match TRBD1. The junction had 7 bases not matched to a gene; V was cut back by 3 bases and J by 4 bases. Germline CDR1 and CDR2: SGHNT and YYREEE (reference sequence). This CDR3 has 15 residues. This CDR3 is CASSSTGGNLYGYTF. CDR3 DNA sequence: TGTGCCAGCAGCTCCACAGGGGGCAACCTCTATGGCTACACCTTC. The variable domain in full, with the rest retrieved from reference TRBV5-4 and TRBJ1-2, is ETGVTQSPTHLIKTRGQQVTLRCSSQSGHNTVSWYQQALGQGPQFIFQYYREEENGRGNFPPRFSGLQFPNYSSELNVNALELDDSALYLCASSSTGGNLYGYTFGSGTRLTVV.

The rearrangement joins TRBV6-1 to TRBJ2-3, with 7 nucleotides matching TRBD2. V lost 11 bases to trimming and J lost 2 bases; unmatched junction nucleotides: 7. This CDR3 contains 13 residues. CDR1 is MNHNS, CDR2 SASEGT, per germline. This chain's CDR3 is CACPGLPTDTQYF. The CDR3, as DNA: TGTGCCTGTCCGGGACTACCCACAGATACGCAGTATTTT.

The chain combines TRBV27 with TRBJ2-3, with TRBD1 identical over 8 bases. Germline V gene data show CDR1 as MNHEY and CDR2 as SMNVEV (reference sequence). V lost 2 bases, J lost 4 bases, and 5 bases stayed unmatched. The CDR3 runs to 15 residues. The DNA for the CDR3 is TGTGCCAGCAGTTTACGGACAGGGACCGCAGATACGCAGTATTTT. Amino acid sequence: CASSLRTGTADTQYF.

The chain links TRBV6-6 to TRBJ2-1; TRBD2 matches 10 bases. This CDR3 spans 15 amino acids. Trimming cost V 2 bases and J 9 bases; bases outside gene matches: 7. Germline values: CDR1 MNHNY, CDR2 SVGAGI (reference sequence). The DNA for the CDR3 is TGTGCCAGCAGTTACCAGATAGAGCGGGAGGGTGAGCAGTTCTTC. Its translation: CASSYQIEREGEQFF.

The J gene is TRBJ2-7, the V gene TRBV7-6; a possible D gene is TRBD1 (6 bases). V was pared by 4 bases and J by 1 base, with 8 bases between. The CDR3 runs to 13 residues. Germline-derived CDR1 and CDR2 are SGHVS and FNYEAQ. CDR3 sequence: CASSWDNSYEQYF. In nucleotides, the CDR3 is TGTGCCAGCAGCTGGGACAATTCCTACGAGCAGTACTTC.

V and J are TRBV7-2 and TRBJ1-2, with D hard to call. V was pared by 5 bases and J by 3 bases, with 7 bases between. The CDR3 sequence is 12 residues long. The germline V gene encodes CDR1 SGHTA and CDR2 FQGNSA. In DNA, the CDR3 is TGTGCCAGCAGCCGGGGAGACTATGGCTACACCTTC. This sequence encodes CASSRGDYGYTF.